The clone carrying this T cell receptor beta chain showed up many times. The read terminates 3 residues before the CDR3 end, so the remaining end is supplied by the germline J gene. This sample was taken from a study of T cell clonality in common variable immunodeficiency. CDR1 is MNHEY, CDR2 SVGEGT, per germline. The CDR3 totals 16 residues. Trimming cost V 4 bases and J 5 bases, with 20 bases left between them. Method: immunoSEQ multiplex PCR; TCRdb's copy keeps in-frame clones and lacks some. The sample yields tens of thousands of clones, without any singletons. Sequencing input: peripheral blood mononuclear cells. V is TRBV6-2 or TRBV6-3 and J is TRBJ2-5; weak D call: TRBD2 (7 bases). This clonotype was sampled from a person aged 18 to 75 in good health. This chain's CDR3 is CASSLSSGGGPETQYF. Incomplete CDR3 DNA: TGTGCCAGCAGTTTAAGCTCTGGGGGGGGCCCTGAGACC.